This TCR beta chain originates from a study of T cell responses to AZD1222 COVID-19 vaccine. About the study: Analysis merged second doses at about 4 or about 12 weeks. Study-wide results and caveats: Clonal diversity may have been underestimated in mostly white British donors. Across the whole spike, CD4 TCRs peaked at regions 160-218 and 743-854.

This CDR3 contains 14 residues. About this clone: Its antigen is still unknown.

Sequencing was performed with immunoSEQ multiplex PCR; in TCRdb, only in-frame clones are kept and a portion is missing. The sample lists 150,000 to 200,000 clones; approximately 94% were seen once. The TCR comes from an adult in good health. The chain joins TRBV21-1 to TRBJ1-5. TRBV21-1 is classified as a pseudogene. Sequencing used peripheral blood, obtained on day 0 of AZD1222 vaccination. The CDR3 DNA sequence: TGTGCCAGCAGCCTCGGACTTGGCAATCAGCCCCAGCATTTT. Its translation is CASSLGLGNQPQHF.